This T cell receptor beta chain was captured in a study of Tregs in tolerant kidney transplant recipients. Related graft donors supplied nonmyeloablative bone marrow transplants, and mixed chimerism was transient. CD4+CD25+CD127- Tregs, CD4+CD25- non-Tregs, CD4 and CD8 cells were sorted. TCRdb's table, derived via immunoSEQ multiplex PCR, lists solely in-frame clones and lacks some. In the table there are about 81,000 clones, roughly nine tenths of which are singletons. This clone was observed once. The starting material was CD4+ T cells from blood (PBMCs), obtained 24 months after the transplant. This TCR was sampled from a human patient who received a combined kidney and bone marrow transplant. Some of the T cells may derive from the graft donor.

DNA of the CDR3: TGCGCCAGCAGCCAAGTCTTTAGCGGGAGGTCCAATGAGCAGTTCTTC. Translation: CASSQVFSGRSNEQFF. The rearrangement links TRBV4-1 to TRBJ2-1; TRBD2 matches at 10 bases. The J segment lost 6 bases and the V segment lost 1 base, leaving 6 bases of the junction unmatched. This CDR3 is 16 amino acids long. Germline values: CDR1 MGHRA, CDR2 YSYEKL.